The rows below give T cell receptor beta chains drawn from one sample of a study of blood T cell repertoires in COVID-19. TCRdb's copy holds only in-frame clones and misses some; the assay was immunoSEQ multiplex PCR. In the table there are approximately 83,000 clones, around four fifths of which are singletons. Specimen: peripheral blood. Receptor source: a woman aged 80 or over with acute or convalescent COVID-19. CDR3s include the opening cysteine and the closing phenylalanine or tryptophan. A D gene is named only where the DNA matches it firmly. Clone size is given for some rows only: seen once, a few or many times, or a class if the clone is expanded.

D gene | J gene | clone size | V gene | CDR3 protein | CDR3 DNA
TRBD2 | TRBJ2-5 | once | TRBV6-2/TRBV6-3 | CASSYIGASGRKETQYF | TGTGCCAGCAGTTACATCGGCGCTAGCGGGAGGAAAGAGACCCAGTACTTC
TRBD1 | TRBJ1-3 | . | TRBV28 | CASSSNPPGTGPNTIYF | TGTGCCAGCAGTTCCAATCCCCCAGGGACAGGGCCAAACACCATATATTTT
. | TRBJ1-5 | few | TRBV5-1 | CASSLEGVRNQPQHF | TGCGCCAGCAGCTTGGAGGGGGTACGCAATCAGCCCCAGCATTTT
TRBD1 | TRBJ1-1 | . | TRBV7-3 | CASSPTTGGSAEAFF | TGTGCCAGCAGCCCAACAACAGGGGGCAGCGCTGAAGCTTTCTTT
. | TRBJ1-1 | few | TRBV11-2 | CASSPYSTGGVEAFF | TGTGCCAGCAGCCCCTACTCGACAGGCGGAGTAGAAGCTTTCTTT
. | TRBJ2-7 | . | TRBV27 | CASSFVFGSGYEQYF | TGTGCCAGCAGTTTTGTTTTCGGGAGCGGTTACGAGCAGTACTTC
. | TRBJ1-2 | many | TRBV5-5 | CASSLEPDYGYTF | TGTGCCAGCAGCTTGGAGCCTGACTATGGCTACACCTTC
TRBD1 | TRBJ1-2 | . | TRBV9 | CASSVVRGYNYGYTF | TGTGCCAGCAGCGTAGTCAGGGGGTATAACTATGGCTACACCTTC
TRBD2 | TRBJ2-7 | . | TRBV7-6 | CASSVLAGNFYEQYF | TGTGCCAGCAGCGTACTAGCGGGAAACTTCTACGAGCAGTACTTC
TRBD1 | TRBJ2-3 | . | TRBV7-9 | CASRPDRGGADTQYF | TGTGCCAGCAGACCGGACAGGGGGGGCGCAGATACGCAGTATTTT
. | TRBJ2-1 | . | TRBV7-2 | CASSPWAGAIYNEQFF | TGTGCCAGCAGCCCCTGGGCGGGGGCAATATACAATGAGCAGTTCTTC
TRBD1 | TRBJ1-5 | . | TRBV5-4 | CASTPSDRGEQPQHF | TGTGCCAGCACCCCCTCAGACAGGGGCGAACAGCCCCAGCATTTT
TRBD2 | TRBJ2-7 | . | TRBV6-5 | CASRRGTSGYEQYF | TGTGCCAGCAGGCGCGGGACTAGCGGTTACGAGCAGTACTTC
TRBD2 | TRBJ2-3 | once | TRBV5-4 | CASSSFLAGSTDTQYF | TGTGCCAGCAGCTCCTTTTTAGCGGGGAGCACAGATACGCAGTATTTT
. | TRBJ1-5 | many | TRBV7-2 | CASSYWSNQPQHF | TGTGCCAGCTCCTACTGGAGCAATCAGCCCCAGCATTTT
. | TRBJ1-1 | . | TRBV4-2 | CASSQPTGNTEAFF | TGTGCCAGCAGCCAACCAACAGGGAACACTGAAGCTTTCTTT
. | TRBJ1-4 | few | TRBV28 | CASSLREKLFF | TGTGCCAGCAGTTTACGTGAAAAACTGTTTTTT
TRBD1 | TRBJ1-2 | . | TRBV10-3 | CAISLGQDLYGYTF | TGTGCCATCAGTCTCGGACAGGATCTCTATGGCTACACCTTC
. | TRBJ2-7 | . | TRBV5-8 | CASSLAGVRSYEQYF | TGTGCCAGCAGCTTGGCAGGGGTTAGGAGCTACGAGCAGTACTTC
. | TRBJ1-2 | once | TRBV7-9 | CASSLGRRVQGYTF | TGTGCCAGCAGCTTAGGACGGAGGGTTCAGGGCTACACCTTC
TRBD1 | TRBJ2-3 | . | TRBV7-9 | CASSQQQGVDTQYF | TGTGCCAGCAGCCAACAACAGGGGGTAGATACGCAGTATTTT
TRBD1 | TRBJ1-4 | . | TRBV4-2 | CASSHNDRGNEKLFF | TGTGCCAGCAGCCATAACGACAGGGGAAATGAAAAACTGTTTTTT
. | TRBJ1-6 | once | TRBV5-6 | CASSWGHAANSYNSPLHF | TGTGCCAGCAGCTGGGGACACGCGGCAAACTCCTATAATTCACCCCTCCACTTT
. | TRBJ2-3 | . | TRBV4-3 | CASSQLGGPDTQYF | TGCGCCAGCAGCCAATTAGGGGGACCCGATACGCAGTATTTT
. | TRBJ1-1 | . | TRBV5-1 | CASSLGAGMNTEAFF | TGCGCCAGCAGCTTGGGGGCGGGCATGAACACTGAAGCTTTCTTT
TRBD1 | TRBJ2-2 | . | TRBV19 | CASSRTGLIRNTGELFF | TGTGCCAGTAGTAGGACAGGGTTAATTCGCAACACCGGGGAGCTGTTTTTT
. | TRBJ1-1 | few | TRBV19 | CASSTNRLTEAFF | TGTGCCAGTAGTACTAACAGGCTCACTGAAGCTTTCTTT
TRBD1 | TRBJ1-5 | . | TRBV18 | CASSPGQGYSNQPQHF | TGTGCCAGCTCACCGGGACAGGGCTATAGCAATCAGCCCCAGCATTTT
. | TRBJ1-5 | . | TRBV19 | CASSIHSQQPQHF | TGTGCCAGTAGTATTCACAGCCAGCAGCCCCAGCATTTT
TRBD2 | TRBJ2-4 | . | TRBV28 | CASSSGGSIQYF | TGTGCCAGCAGTTCCGGGGGGAGCATTCAGTACTTC
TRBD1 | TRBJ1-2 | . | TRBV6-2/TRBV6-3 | CASSYGQGGHGYTF | TGTGCCAGCAGTTATGGACAGGGAGGTCATGGCTACACCTTC
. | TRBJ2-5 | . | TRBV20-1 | CSARTAITQYF | TGCAGTGCTCGGACTGCGATAACCCAGTACTTC
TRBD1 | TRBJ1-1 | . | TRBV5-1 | CASNQQGAGTEAFF | TGCGCCAGCAACCAACAGGGGGCAGGCACTGAAGCTTTCTTT
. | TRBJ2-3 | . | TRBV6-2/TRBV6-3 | CASSYSRGPSTDTQYF | TGTGCCAGCAGTTACTCGCGGGGGCCTAGCACAGATACGCAGTATTTT
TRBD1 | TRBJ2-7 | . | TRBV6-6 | CASSYTDRAEQYF | TGTGCCAGCAGTTACACCGACAGGGCCGAGCAGTACTTC